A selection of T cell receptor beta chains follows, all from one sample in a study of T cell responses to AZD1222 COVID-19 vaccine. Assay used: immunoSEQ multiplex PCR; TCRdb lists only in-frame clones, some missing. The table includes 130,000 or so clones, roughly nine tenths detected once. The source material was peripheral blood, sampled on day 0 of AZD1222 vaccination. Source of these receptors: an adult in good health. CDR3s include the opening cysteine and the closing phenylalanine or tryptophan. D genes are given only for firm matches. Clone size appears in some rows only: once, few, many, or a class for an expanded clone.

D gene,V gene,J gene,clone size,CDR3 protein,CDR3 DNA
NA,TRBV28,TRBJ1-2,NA,CASSTIYPNYGYTF,TGTGCCAGCAGTACCATTTACCCCAACTATGGCTACACCTTC
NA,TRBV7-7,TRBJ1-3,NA,CASSAGPPSSGNTIYF,TGTGCTAGCAGCGCGGGACCGCCGAGCTCTGGAAACACCATATATTTT
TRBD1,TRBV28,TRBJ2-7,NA,CASSFPQGVLTYEQYF,TGTGCCAGCAGTTTTCCTCAGGGGGTCCTTACCTACGAGCAGTACTTC
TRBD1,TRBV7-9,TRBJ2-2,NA,CASSPGTGYDLNTGELFF,TGTGCCAGCAGCCCAGGGACAGGGTACGATCTGAACACCGGGGAGCTGTTTTTT
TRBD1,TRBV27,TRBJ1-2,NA,CASSLSLGQGMYGYTF,TGTGCCAGCAGTTTATCGCTGGGACAGGGCATGTATGGCTACACCTTC
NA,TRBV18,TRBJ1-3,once,CASSPEGNSGNTIYF,TGTGCCAGCTCACCCGAGGGTAACTCTGGAAACACCATATATTTT
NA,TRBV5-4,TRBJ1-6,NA,CASSLAPFEPLHF,TGTGCCAGCAGCTTGGCCCCATTTGAACCCCTCCACTTT
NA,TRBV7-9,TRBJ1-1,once,CASSSGLNTEAFF,TGTGCCAGCAGCTCAGGGTTGAACACTGAAGCTTTCTTT
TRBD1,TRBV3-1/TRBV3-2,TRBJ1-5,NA,CASSQNGQGHQPQHF,TGTGCCAGCAGCCAAAACGGACAGGGCCATCAGCCCCAGCATTTT
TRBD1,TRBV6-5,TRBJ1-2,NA,CATVLRRQGSYTF,TGTGCCACCGTACTCCGAAGACAGGGCAGCTACACCTTC
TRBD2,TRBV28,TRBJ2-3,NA,CASGPVAGGFRDTQYF,TGTGCCAGCGGACCGGTAGCGGGAGGATTTAGGGATACGCAGTATTTT
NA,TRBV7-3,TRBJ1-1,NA,CASSPNWNTEAFF,TGTGCCAGCAGCCCGAACTGGAACACTGAAGCTTTCTTT
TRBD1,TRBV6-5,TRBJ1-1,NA,CASSYGTGYTEAFF,TGTGCCAGCAGTTACGGGACAGGTTACACTGAAGCTTTCTTT